This T cell receptor (beta chain) was sequenced during a study of blood T cell repertoires in COVID-19. Study as a whole: The United States, Italy and Spain supplied acute and convalescent COVID-19 samples. Sources were T cells, B-cell-depleted T cells, or PBMCs; the material itself was cDNA or gDNA.

The junction had 5 bases not matched to a gene; V was cut back by 7 bases and J by 7 bases. Germline CDR1 is ENHRY and CDR2 is SYGVKD. The CDR3 runs 12 residues. Authors' data handling: Amplification with reference gene primers provided the estimates of nucleated cell counts. Assay: immunoSEQ multiplex PCR; the TCRdb copy retains only in-frame clones and omits some. The V and J calls and clone size were taken over from that table, and D and trimming were inferred from the DNA. The data show roughly 35,000 clones, roughly 80% seen once. The sequence was collected from a man of 80 years or more with active or convalescent COVID-19. The specimen sequenced was peripheral blood. The chain is built from TRBV10-3 and TRBJ1-1, with 8 bases matching TRBD1. For the CDR3, the DNA is TGTGCCATCAACGACGACAGGGGTGAAGCTTTCTTT. Amino acid sequence: CAINDDRGEAFF.